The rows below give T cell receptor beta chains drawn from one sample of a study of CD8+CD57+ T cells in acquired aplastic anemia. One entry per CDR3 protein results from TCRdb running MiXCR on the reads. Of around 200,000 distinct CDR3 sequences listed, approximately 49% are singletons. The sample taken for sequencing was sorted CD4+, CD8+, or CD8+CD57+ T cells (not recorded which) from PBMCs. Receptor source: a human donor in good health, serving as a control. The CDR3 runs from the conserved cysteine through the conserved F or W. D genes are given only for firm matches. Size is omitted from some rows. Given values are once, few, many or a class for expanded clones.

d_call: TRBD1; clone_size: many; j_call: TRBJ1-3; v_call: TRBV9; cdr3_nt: TGTGCCAGCAGCGTAGTGGGACAGTTCTCTGGAAACACCATATATTTT; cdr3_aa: CASSVVGQFSGNTIYF
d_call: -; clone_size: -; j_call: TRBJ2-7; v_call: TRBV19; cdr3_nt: TGTGCCAGTAGTATTTCCGTCGGGCGGGACTCCTACGAGCAGTACTTC; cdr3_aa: CASSISVGRDSYEQYF
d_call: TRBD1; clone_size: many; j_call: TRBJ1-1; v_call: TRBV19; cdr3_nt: TGTGCCAGTAGTAGCCGGACAGGGACTGAAGCTTTCTTT; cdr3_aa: CASSSRTGTEAFF
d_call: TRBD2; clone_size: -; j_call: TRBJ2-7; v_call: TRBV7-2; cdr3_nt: TGTGCCAGCAGCTGGGGGGGGGATTCCTACGAGCAGTACTTC; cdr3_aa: CASSWGGDSYEQYF
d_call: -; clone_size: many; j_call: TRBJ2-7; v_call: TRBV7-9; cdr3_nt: TGTGCCAGCAGCTTAGGAGGGGTCAGCTCCTACGAGCAGTACTTC; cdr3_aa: CASSLGGVSSYEQYF
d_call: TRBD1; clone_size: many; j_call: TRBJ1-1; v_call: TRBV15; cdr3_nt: TGTGCCACCAGCAGAGATCTGGGACAGGGGAACACTGAAGCTTTCTTT; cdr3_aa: CATSRDLGQGNTEAFF
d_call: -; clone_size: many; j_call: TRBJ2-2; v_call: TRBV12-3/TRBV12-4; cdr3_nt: TGTGCCAGCAGTCCCCGGATATCCGGGGAGCTGTTTTTT; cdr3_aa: CASSPRISGELFF
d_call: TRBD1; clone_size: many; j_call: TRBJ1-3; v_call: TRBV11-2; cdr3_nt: TGTGCCAGCAGCTATCCTCCAGGGGGTTTGGGAAACACCATATATTTT; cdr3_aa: CASSYPPGGLGNTIYF
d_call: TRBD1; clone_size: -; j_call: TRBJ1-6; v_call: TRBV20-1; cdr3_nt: TGCAGTGCTAGAGAGGCGACAGGGGAATGGTCACCCCTCCACTTT; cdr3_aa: CSAREATGEWSPLHF
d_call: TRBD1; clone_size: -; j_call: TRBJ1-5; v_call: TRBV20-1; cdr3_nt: TGCAGTGCTCAAGTTGGACCGCAGGGGGATGGCAATCAGCCCCAGCATTTT; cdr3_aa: CSAQVGPQGDGNQPQHF
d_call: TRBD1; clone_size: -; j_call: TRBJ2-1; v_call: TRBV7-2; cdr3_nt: TGTGCCAGGAGCTCCTCGGGACAGTCTACCTACAATGAGCAGTTCTTC; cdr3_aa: CARSSSGQSTYNEQFF
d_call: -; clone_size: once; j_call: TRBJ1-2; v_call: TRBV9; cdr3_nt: TGTGCCAGCAGCGTAGGAGTCTATGGCTACACCTTC; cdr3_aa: CASSVGVYGYTF
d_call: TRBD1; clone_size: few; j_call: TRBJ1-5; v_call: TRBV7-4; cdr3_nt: TGTGCCAGCAGCTCTCGCAGGGGACAGGGTACCAATCAGCCCCAGCATTTT; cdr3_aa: CASSSRRGQGTNQPQHF
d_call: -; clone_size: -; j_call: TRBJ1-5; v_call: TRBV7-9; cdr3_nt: TGTGCCAGCAGCCCCGGGACACTAACGGCGAATCAGCCCCAGCATTTT; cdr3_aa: CASSPGTLTANQPQHF
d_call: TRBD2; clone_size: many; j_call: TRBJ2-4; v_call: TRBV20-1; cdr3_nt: TGCAGTGCTAGTGAGACTAGCGGGGGGGGAAACATTCAGTACTTC; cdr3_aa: CSASETSGGGNIQYF
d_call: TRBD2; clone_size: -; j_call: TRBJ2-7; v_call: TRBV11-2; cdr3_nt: TGTGCCAGCAGCTCTCAACTAGCGGCCCGGCCAGACGAGCAGTACTTC; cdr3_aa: CASSSQLAARPDEQYF
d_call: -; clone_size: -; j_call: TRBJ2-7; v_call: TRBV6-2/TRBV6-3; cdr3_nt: TGTGCCAGCAATTACAGTGGGGGCTCCTACGAGCAGTACTTC; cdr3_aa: CASNYSGGSYEQYF
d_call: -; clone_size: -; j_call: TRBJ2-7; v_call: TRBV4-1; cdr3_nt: TGCGCCAGCAGCCAAGTATCACTAGGAAGCGAGCAGTACTTC; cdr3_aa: CASSQVSLGSEQYF
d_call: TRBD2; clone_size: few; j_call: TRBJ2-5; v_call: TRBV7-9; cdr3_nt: TGTGCCAGCAGCCCTCCGGGACTAGCGAACGAAGAGACCCAGTACTTC; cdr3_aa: CASSPPGLANEETQYF
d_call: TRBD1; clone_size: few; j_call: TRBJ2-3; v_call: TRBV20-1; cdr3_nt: TGCAGTGCTACAAGACAGGGGCGGACAGATACGCAGTATTTT; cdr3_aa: CSATRQGRTDTQYF